This note documents a single T cell receptor beta chain sequence. Its antigen is not known. Other nucleotide sequences from this sample produce the same CDR3. This sample is drawn from a study of cytomegalovirus exposure and HLA in healthy donors. About the research overall: Earlier, 180 million or so T cells were analyzed, and approximately 110 million unique TCR beta sequences were found among them.

The CDR3 runs 15 residues. After removal of 6 bases from V and 1 base from J, the junction contained 6 bases not matched to a gene. Germline lookup yields CDR1 MDHEN and CDR2 SYDVKM. Broader study findings: According to a later analysis, most TCR beta chains associated with CMV appeared HLA-restricted. Reports described diagnosis of cytomegalovirus status by the classifier as highly specific and sensitive.

PCR amplification relied on 60 Vbeta primers (plus 13 Jbeta primers). Sequencing used immunoSEQ multiplex PCR; TCRdb keeps in-frame clones, though not all of them. This sample's table reports approximately 130,000 clones. This clonotype was obtained from a woman aged 55 to 70 in good health and CMV-seronegative. Source material: PBMCs. The chain recombines TRBV28 with TRBJ1-1, with 9 nucleotides matching TRBD1. The CDR3 reads CASSPPGQGNTEAFF. The CDR3 DNA sequence: TGTGCCAGCAGCCCCCCGGGACAGGGGAACACTGAAGCTTTCTTT.